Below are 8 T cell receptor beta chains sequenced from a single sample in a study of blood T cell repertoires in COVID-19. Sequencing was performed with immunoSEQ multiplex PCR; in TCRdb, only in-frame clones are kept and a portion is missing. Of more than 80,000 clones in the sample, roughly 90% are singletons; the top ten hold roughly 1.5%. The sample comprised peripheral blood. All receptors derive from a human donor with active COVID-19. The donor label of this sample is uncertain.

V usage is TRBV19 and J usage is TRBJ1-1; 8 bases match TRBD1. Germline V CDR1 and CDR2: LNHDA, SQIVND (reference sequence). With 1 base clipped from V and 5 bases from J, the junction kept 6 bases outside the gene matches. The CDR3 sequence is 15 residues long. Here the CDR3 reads CASSIARTGGTEAFF. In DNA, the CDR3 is TGTGCCAGTAGTATAGCCCGAACAGGGGGGACTGAAGCTTTCTTT.

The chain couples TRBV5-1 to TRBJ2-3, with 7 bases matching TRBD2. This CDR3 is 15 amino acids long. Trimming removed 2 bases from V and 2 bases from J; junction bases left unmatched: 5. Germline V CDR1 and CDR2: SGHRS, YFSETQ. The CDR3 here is CASSLGGGLTDTQYF. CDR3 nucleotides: TGCGCCAGCAGCTTAGGCGGGGGACTCACAGATACGCAGTATTTT. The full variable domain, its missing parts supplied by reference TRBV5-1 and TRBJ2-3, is KAGVTQTPRYLIKTRGQQVTLSCSPISGHRSVSWYQQTPGQGLQFLFEYFSETQRNKGNFPGRFSGRQFSNSRSEMNVSTLELGDSALYLCASSLGGGLTDTQYFGPGTRLTVL.

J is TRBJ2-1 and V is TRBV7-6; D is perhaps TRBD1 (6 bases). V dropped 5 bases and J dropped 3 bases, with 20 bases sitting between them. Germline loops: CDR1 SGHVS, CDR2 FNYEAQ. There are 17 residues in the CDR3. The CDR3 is CASSRANIGTLYNEQFF. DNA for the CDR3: TGTGCCAGCAGCCGGGCCAATATCGGGACACTCTACAATGAGCAGTTCTTC.

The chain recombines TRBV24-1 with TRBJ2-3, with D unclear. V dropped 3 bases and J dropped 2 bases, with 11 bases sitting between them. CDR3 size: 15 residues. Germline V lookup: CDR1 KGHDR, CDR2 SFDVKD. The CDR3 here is CATSDVQKTTDTQYF. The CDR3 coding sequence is TGTGCCACCAGTGATGTACAGAAAACCACAGATACGCAGTATTTT.

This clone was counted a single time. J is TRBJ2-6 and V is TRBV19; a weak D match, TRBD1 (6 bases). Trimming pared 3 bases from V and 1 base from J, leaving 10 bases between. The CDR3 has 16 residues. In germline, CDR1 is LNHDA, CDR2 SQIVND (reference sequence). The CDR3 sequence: CASSIPRGSGANVLTF. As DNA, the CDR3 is TGTGCCAGTAGTATCCCCAGGGGTTCTGGGGCCAACGTCCTGACTTTC.

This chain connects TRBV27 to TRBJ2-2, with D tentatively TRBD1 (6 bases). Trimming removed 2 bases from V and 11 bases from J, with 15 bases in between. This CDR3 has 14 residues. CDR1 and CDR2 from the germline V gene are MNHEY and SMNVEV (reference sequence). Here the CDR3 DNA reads TGTGCCAGCAGTTTAGGCAGGGGCGCACCCGAGCTGTTTTTT. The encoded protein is CASSLGRGAPELFF.

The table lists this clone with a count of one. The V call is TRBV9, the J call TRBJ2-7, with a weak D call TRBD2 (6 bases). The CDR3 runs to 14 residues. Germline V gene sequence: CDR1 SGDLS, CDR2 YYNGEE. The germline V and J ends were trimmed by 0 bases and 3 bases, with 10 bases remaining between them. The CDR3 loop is CASSVAGRHYEQYF. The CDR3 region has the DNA TGTGCCAGCAGCGTAGCCGGGAGACACTACGAGCAGTACTTC. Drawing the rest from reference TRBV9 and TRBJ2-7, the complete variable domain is DSGVTQTPKHLITATGQRVTLRCSPRSGDLSVYWYQQSLDQGLQFLIQYYNGEERAKGNILERFSAQQFPDLHSELNLSSLELGDSALYFCASSVAGRHYEQYFGPGTRLTVT.

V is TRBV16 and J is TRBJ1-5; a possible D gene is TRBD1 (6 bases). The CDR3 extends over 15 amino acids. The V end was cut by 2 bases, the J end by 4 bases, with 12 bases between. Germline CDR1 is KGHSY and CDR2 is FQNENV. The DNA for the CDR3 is TGTGCCAGCAGCCAACGAAACAGGGATAATCAGCCCCAGCATTTT. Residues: CASSQRNRDNQPQHF.